In this sample, the clone carrying this T cell receptor beta chain turned up many times. The CDR3 totals 11 residues. Germline assignment: CDR1 SQVTM and CDR2 ANQGSEA. Trimming pared 2 bases from V and 10 bases from J, leaving 8 bases between. TCRdb called the 5' RACE reads again in MiXCR, with one record for every CDR3 protein. The sample yields 600,000 to 700,000 distinct CDR3 sequences, less than 25% seen once. The data were taken from a study of identical twins. A further study also used this sample, focusing on T cells expressing NK-cell markers.

Sequencing input: PBMCs. This clonotype originated in a woman aged 18-30 years in good health. The V call is TRBV29-1, the J call TRBJ1-4, with unresolved D. CDR3 DNA: TGCAGCGTTGAAACACCCGGAAAACTGTTTTTT. It yields the protein CSVETPGKLFF. Full variable domain (missing parts from reference TRBV29-1 and TRBJ1-4): SAVISQKPSRDICQRGTSLTIQCQVDSQVTMMFWYRQQPGQSLTLIATANQGSEATYESGFVIDKFPISRPNLTFSTLTVSNMSPEDSSIYLCSVETPGKLFFGSGTQLSVL.